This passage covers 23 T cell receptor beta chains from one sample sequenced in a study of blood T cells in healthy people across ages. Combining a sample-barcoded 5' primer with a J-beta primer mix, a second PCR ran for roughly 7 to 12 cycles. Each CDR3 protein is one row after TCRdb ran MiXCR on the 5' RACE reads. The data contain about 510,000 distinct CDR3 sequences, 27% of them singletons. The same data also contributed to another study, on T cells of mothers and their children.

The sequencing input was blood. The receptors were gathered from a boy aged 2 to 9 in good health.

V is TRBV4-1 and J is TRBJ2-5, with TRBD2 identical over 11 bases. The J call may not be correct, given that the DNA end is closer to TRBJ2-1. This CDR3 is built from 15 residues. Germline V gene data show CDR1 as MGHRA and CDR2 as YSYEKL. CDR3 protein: CASSQATSGVYEQFF. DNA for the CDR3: TGCGCCAGCAGCCAAGCGACTAGCGGGGTTTATGAGCAGTTCTTC.

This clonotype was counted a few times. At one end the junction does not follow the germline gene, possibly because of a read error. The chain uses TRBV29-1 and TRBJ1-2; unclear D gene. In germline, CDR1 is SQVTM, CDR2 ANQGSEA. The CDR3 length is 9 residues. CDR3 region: CSVDGGCTF. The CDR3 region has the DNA TGCAGCGTTGATGGTGGCTGCACCTTC.

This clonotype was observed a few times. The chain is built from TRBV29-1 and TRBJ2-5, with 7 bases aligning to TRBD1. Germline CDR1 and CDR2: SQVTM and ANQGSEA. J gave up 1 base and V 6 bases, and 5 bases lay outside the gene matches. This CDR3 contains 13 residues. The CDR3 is CSVQTGAQETQYF. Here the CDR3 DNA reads TGCAGCGTACAAACAGGGGCCCAAGAGACCCAGTACTTC.

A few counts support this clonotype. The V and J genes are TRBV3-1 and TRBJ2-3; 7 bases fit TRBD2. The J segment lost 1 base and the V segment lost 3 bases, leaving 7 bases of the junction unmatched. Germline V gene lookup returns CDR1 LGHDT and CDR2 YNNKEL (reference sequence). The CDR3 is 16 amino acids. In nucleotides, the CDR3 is TGTGCCAGCAGCCATTCCGGGACTACGGGCACAGATACGCAGTATTTT. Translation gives CASSHSGTTGTDTQYF.

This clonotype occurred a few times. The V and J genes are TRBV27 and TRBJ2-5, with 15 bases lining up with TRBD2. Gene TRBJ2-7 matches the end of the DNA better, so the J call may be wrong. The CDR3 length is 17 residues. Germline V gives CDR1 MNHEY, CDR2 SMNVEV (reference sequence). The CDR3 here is CASSPTGLAGGLAEQYF. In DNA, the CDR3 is TGTGCCAGCAGTCCAACCGGACTAGCGGGAGGGCTCGCCGAGCAGTACTTC.

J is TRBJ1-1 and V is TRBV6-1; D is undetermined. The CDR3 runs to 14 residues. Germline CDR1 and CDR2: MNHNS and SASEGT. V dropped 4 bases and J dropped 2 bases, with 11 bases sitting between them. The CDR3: CASSGPYGNTEAFF. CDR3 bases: TGTGCCAGCAGTGGGCCTTATGGCAACACTGAAGCTTTCTTT.

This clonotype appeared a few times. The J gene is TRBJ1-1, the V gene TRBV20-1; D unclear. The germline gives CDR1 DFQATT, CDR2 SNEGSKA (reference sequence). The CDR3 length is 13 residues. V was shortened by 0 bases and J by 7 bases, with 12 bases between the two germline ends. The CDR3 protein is CSARDARTLEAFF. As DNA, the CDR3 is TGCAGTGCTAGAGATGCCAGAACTCTTGAAGCTTTCTTT.

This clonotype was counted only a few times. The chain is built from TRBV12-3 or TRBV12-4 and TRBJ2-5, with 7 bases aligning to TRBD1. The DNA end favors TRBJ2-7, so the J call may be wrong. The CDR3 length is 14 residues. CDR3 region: CASSAGTVLNEQYF. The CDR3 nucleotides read TGTGCCAGCAGTGCCGGGACAGTGCTAAACGAGCAGTACTTC.

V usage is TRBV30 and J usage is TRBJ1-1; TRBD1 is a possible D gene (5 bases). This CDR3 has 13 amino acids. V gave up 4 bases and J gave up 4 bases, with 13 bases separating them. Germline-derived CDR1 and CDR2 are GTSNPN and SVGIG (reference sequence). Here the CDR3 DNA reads TGTGCCTGGACGGACGGGGGTCCCACTGAAGCTTTCTTT. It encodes CAWTDGGPTEAFF.

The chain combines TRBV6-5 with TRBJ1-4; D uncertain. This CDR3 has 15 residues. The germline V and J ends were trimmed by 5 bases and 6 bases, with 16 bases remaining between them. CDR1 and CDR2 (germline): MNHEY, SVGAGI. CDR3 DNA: TGTGCCAGCAGTAAAAAGTGGGAGGCGGATGAAAAACTGTTTTTT. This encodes CASSKKWEADEKLFF.

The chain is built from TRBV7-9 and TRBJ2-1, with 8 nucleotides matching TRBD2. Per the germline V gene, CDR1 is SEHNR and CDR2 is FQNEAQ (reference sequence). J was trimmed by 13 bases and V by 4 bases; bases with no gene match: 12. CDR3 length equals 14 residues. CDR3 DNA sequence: TGTGCCAGCAGCTCACCGGGACTAGTCCCGAGTCAGTTCTTC. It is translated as CASSSPGLVPSQFF.

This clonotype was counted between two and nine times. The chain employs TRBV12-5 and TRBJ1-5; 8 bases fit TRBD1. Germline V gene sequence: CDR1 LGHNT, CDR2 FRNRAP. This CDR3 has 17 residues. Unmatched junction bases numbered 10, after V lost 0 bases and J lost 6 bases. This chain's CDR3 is CASGLVRVGTGPQPQHF. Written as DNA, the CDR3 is TGTGCTAGTGGTTTGGTAAGGGTCGGGACAGGTCCTCAGCCCCAGCATTTT.

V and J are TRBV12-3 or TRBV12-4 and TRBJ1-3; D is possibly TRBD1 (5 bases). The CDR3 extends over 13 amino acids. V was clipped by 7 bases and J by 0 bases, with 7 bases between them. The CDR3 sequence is CASNGHSGNTIYF. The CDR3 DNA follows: TGTGCCAGCAACGGACACTCTGGAAACACCATATATTTT.

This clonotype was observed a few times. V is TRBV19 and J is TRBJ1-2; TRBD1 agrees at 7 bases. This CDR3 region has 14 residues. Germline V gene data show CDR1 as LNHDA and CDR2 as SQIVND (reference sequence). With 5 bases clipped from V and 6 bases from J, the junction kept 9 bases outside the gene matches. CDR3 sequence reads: CASSHTGAQNGYTF. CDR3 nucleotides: TGTGCCAGTAGTCACACAGGGGCGCAGAATGGCTACACCTTC.

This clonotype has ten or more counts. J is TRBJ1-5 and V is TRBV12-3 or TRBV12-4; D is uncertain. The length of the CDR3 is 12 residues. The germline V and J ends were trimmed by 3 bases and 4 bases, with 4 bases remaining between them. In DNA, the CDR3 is TGTGCCAGCAGTTTTAGTAATCAGCCCCAGCATTTT. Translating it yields CASSFSNQPQHF.

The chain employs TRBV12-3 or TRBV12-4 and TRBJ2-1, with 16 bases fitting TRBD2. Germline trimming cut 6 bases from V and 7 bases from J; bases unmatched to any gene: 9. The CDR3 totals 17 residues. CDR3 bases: TGTGCCAGCAGCACGGGACTAGCGGGAGGGCCCGGGAATGAGCAGTTCTTC. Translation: CASSTGLAGGPGNEQFF.

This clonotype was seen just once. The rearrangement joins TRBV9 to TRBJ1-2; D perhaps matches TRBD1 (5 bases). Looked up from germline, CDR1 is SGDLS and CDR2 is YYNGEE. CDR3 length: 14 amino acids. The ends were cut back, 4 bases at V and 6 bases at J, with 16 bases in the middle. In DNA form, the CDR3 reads TGTGCCAGCAGCTCAACTGGGGGGGACCATGGCTACACCTTC. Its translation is CASSSTGGDHGYTF.

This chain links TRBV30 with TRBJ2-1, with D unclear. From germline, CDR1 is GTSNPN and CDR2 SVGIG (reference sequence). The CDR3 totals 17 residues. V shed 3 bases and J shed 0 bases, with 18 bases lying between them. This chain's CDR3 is CAWRHPALISSYNEQFF. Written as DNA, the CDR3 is TGTGCCTGGAGGCATCCAGCCCTCATAAGCTCCTACAATGAGCAGTTCTTC.

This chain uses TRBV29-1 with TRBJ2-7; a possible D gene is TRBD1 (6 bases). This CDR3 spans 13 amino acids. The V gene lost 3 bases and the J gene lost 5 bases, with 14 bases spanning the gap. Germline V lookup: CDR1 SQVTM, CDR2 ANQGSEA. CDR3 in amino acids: CSVEGTTLDEQYF. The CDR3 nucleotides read TGCAGCGTTGAGGGGACAACCCTCGACGAGCAGTACTTC.

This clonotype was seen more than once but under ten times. CDR3 amino acids: CASSPGGGRSYEQYF. CDR3 sequence (DNA): TGTGCCAGCAGCCCCGGGGGGGGGCGATCCTACGAGCAGTACTTC. This chain connects TRBV9 to TRBJ2-7; 8 nucleotides match TRBD2. V shed 4 bases and J 1 base; nucleotides not matched to a gene: 7. Germline CDR1 reads SGDLS; CDR2 reads YYNGEE. This CDR3 has 15 amino acids.

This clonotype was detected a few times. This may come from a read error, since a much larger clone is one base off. CDR3 sequence reads: CASSLTSGRRNEQFF. The CDR3 DNA sequence: TGTGCCAGCAGCTTAACTAGCGGGAGACGCAATGAGCAGTTCTTC. The V gene is TRBV7-2, the J gene TRBJ2-1, with TRBD2 matching 11 bases. The germline V gene encodes CDR1 SGHTA and CDR2 FQGNSA. Unmatched junction bases numbered 3, after V lost 2 bases and J lost 6 bases. The CDR3 extends over 15 amino acids.

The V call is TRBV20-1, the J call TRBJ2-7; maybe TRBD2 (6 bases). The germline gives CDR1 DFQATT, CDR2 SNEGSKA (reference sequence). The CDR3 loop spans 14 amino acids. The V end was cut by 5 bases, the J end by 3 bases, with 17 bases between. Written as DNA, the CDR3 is TGCAGTGCTGGAAGCCGGGACTCGCTCTACGAGCAGTACTTC. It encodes CSAGSRDSLYEQYF.

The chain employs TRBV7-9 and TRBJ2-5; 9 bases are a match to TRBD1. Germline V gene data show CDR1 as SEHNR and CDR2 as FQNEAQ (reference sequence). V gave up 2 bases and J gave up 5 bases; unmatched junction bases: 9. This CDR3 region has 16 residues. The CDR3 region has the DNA TGTGCCAGCAGCTTACCGATCGGGACAGGGCAGGAGACCCAGTACTTC. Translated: CASSLPIGTGQETQYF. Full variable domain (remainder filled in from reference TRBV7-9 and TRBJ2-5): DTGVSQNPRHKITKRGQNVTFRCDPISEHNRLYWYRQTLGQGPEFLTYFQNEAQLEKSRLLSDRFSAERPKGSFSTLEIQRTEQGDSAMYLCASSLPIGTGQETQYFGPGTRLLVL.